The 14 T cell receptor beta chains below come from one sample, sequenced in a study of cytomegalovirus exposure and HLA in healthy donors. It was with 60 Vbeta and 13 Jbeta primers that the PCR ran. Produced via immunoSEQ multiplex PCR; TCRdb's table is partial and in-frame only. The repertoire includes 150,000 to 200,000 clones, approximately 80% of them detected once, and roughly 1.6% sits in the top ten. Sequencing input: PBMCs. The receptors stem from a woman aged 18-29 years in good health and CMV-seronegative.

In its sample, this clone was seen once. CDR3 nucleotide sequence: TGTGCCAGTAACCCAGGTTGGGGCAGGGATAGCAATCAGCCCCAGCATTTT. As protein: CASNPGWGRDSNQPQHF. This sequence joins TRBV19 and TRBJ1-5; possibly TRBD1 for D (5 bases). Per the germline V gene, CDR1 is LNHDA and CDR2 is SQIVND (reference sequence). CDR3 size: 17 residues. V lost 7 bases and J 0 bases, leaving 19 bases between the germline ends.

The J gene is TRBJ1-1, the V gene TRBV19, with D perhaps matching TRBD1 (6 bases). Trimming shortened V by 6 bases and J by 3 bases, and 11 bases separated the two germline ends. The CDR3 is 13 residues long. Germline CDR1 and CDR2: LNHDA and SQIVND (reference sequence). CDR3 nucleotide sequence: TGTGCCAGTAGGCCCCGGACAGACACTGAAGCTTTCTTT. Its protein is CASRPRTDTEAFF.

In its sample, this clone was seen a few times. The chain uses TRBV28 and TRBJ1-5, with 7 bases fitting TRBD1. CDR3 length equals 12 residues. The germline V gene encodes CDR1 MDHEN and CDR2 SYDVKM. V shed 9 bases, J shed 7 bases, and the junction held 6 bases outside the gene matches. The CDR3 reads CASRGQEQPQHF. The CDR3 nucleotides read TGTGCCAGTAGGGGGCAAGAGCAGCCCCAGCATTTT.

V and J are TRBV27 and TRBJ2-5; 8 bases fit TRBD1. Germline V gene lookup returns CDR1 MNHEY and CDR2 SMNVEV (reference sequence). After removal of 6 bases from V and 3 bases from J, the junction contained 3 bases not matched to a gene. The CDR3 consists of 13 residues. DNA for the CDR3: TGTGCCAGCAGGGACAGGGAAGAAGAGACCCAGTACTTC. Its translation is CASRDREEETQYF.

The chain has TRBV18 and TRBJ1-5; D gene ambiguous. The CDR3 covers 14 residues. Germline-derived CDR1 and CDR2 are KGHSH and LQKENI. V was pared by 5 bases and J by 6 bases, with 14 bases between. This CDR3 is CASSARESGQPQHF. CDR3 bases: TGTGCCAGCTCAGCAAGGGAGTCAGGTCAGCCCCAGCATTTT.

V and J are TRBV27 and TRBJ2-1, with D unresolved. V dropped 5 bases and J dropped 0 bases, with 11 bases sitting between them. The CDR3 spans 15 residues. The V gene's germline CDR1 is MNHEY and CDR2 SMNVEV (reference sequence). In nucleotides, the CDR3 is TGTGCCAGCAGTACTTCCCTGAGCTCCTACAATGAGCAGTTCTTC. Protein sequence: CASSTSLSSYNEQFF.

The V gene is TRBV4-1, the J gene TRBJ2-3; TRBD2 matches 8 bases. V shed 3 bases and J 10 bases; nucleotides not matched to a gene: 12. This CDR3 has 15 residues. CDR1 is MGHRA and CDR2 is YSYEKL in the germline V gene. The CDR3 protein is CASSHGLAFALSQYF. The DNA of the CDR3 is TGCGCCAGCAGCCATGGACTAGCATTCGCCCTTTCGCAGTATTTT.

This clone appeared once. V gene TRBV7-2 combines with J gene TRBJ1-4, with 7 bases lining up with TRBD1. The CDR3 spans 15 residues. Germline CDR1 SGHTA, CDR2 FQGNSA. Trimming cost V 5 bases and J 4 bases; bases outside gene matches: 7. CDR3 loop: CASSPRTGLNEKLFF. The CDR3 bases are TGTGCCAGCAGCCCCCGGACAGGTCTTAATGAAAAACTGTTTTTT.

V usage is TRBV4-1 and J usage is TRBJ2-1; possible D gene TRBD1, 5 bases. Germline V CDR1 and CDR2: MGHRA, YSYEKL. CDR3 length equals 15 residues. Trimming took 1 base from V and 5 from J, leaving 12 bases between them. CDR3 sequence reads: CASSQGTRVDNEQFF. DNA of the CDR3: TGCGCCAGCAGCCAAGGAACCAGGGTAGACAATGAGCAGTTCTTC.

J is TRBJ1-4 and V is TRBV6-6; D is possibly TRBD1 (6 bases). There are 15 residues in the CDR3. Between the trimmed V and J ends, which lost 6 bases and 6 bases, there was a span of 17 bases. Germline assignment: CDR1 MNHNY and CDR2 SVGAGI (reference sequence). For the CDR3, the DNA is TGTGCCAGCAGCGAATCGGGAGGGGGAGATGAAAAACTGTTTTTT. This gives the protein CASSESGGGDEKLFF.

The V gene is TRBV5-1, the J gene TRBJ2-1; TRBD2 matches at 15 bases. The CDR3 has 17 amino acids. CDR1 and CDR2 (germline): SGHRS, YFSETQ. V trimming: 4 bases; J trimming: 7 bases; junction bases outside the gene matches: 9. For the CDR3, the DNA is TGCGCCAGCAGCGGAGGACTAGCGGGAGGGCCAATGAATGAGCAGTTCTTC. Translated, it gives CASSGGLAGGPMNEQFF.

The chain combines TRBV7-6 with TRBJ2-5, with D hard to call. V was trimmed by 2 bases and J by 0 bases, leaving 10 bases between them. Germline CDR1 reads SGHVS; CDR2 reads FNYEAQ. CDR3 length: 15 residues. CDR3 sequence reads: CASSLNIGYQETQYF. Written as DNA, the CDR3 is TGTGCCAGCAGCTTAAACATTGGTTACCAAGAGACCCAGTACTTC.

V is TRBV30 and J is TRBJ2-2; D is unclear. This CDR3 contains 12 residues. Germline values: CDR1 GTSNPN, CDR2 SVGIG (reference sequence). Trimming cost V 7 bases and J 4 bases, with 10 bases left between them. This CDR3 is CASYRSTGELFF. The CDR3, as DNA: TGTGCCTCTTATCGGAGCACCGGGGAGCTGTTTTTT.

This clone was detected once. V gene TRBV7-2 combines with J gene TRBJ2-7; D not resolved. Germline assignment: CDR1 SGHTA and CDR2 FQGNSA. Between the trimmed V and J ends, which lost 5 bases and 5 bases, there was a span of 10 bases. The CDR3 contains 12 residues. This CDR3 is CASSPNSNEQYF. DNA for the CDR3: TGTGCCAGCAGCCCAAACAGCAACGAGCAGTACTTC.